This T cell receptor (beta chain) was sequenced during a study of low-dose radiotherapy and immunotherapy resistance in tumors. At the level of the study: Doses of 0.5 Gy per fraction every 2 weeks, totaling 6.5 Gy, went to Cohort 1. The treatment that patients received was intravenous nivolumab 240 mg every two weeks plus ipilimumab 1 mg/kg every six weeks. Given every two weeks, intravenous cyclophosphamide 200 mg/m2 preceded radiation and immunotherapy by one day. Patients took 300 mg oral aspirin daily for four cycles from cycle 1 day 1.

The count of this clonotype is one. Indicated time point: after trial treatment. Stated treatment: LDRT plus nivolumab, ipilimumab, low-dose cyclophosphamide and aspirin (RACIN trial). Primers used for first-strand cDNA, a TRAV- and TRBV-specific set, covered both alpha and beta chains. TCR amplification involved 20 PCR cycles with a constant-region primer and V-primer adapter. TCRdb ran MiXCR on the reads and lists one entry per CDR3 protein. The table has around 33,000 distinct CDR3 sequences, approximately 49% seen once. The sequence was collected from a male donor with gallbladder cancer. The material sequenced was PBMCs, taken after low-dose radiotherapy plus immunotherapy.

This CDR3 is CASSVAGGVTDTQYF. For the CDR3, the DNA is TGTGCCAGCAGCGTAGCTGGGGGAGTCACAGATACGCAGTATTTT. The chain has TRBV9 and TRBJ2-3; D tentatively fits TRBD1 or TRBD2 (5 bases each). Germline CDR1 reads SGDLS; CDR2 reads YYNGEE. V gave up 0 bases and J gave up 2 bases, with 10 bases separating them. The CDR3 has 15 residues.